Described below is a single T cell receptor beta chain sequence and its context. The antigen is undetermined. The data were obtained in a study of blood T cells in healthy people across ages. Overall study context: Researchers report that template switching captured about one barcoded beta molecule per two T cells.

This CDR3 contains 20 residues. Trimming pared 0 bases from V and 2 bases from J, leaving 24 bases between. Germline CDR1 is KGHDR and CDR2 is SFDVKD. Then a second PCR, running roughly 7 to 12 cycles, was carried out with a sample-barcoded 5' primer and a J-beta primer mix. TCRdb fed the 5' RACE reads into MiXCR, producing one record per CDR3 protein. The sample lists some 900,000 distinct CDR3 sequences; 40% to 60% were seen once. Study outcomes and limitations: Comparison with aged donors showed that long-lived donors had more naive CD4+ cells and higher diversity. No one knew whether donors had CMV, which possibly confounded expanded clonotype changes. Diversity figures based on one million T cells were deemed too low.

The J gene is TRBJ1-2, the V gene TRBV24-1, with a tentative D call TRBD1 (6 bases). This receptor was taken from a man aged 25 to 40 in good health. Sequencing was performed on blood. CDR3 protein: CATSDLRLPVVQGTNYGYTF. In DNA form, the CDR3 reads TGTGCCACCAGTGATTTGCGACTTCCCGTTGTGCAGGGGACCAACTATGGCTACACCTTC.